The entry that follows covers one T cell receptor beta chain sequence. Its antigen is not yet known. Base-call qualities are not available, and no considerably larger clone is one nucleotide away. TCRbeta CDR3 regions were amplified from genomic DNA using the immunoSEQ Assay, a bias-controlled multiplex PCR. Processing in the source paper ran as follows. The number of nucleated cells in each sample was estimated from the amplification of reference gene primers within the assay. To quantify the absolute abundance of each unique TCRbeta CDR3 rearrangement, sequence reads were collapsed and filtered. For each sample, productive Simpson clonality was calculated by taking the square root of Simpson's diversity index across productive rearrangements. In TCRdb, the immuneACCESS table is reduced to in-frame sequences with V and J assigned. These tables do not hold every clone; where another copy was compared, an unresolved V gene accounts for under half, and the others remain unexplained. That table is the source of V, J and clone size, and D and trimming were worked out from the DNA. The sample contains 300,000 to 400,000 clones, 85% to 90% of them found a single time. Of the sample, 1% falls within the top ten clones.

CDR3 length: 14 amino acids, cysteine to phenylalanine. CDR3 DNA is the only sequence kept; it has 42 bases, read in frame from the first base. The germline V gene provides CDR1 SGHVS and CDR2 FQNEAQ. Trimming removed 1 base from V and 2 bases from J, leaving 8 bases between the germline ends. In the prospective study, participants were about 18 to 90 years old, resided in about two dozen geographic areas of the United States, and were enrolled through a virtual design. In the prospective study, participants were assigned to cohorts based on the clinical history participants reported in a screening survey and a study questionnaire. Recovered participants in ImmuneRACE Cohort 3 were defined as having two consecutive negative NP/OP PCR tests, clearance from a healthcare professional, or resolution of symptoms. Each participant in the prospective study had whole blood, serum and a nasopharyngeal or oropharyngeal swab collected by mobile phlebotomists. Prospective study participants could optionally give additional blood draws and questionnaires over an approximately 2-month period. Before DNA extraction, prospective study blood samples were shipped either frozen or at room temperature.

The data were taken from a study of blood T cell repertoires in COVID-19 (dated by TCRdb to between 2020 and 2021). The study in broad terms: The collaborator samples originated in the United States, Italy and Spain and spanned the acute and convalescent phases of COVID-19. Samples came from the ongoing ImmuneRACE study (first 160 participants) plus 1,254 subjects from 6 global collaborators. Sample metadata almost always included a de-identified subject ID, COVID-19 status, age in years and sex. HLA class I and class II types, where available, came from metadata supplied by the sample provider rather than from assay-based typing. A freely available public database, intended as a resource for researchers studying the immune response to SARS-CoV-2, is where the repertoires were released. The material from the prospective study consisted of cDNA or gDNA derived from T cells, B-cell-depleted T cells, or PBMCs. Deeply sampled blood TCRbeta repertoires from subjects exposed to, actively infected with, or recovered from COVID-19 were included in the dataset.

General conclusions and limits of the study: The amount of clinical and demographic metadata varied by source and participant and was provided uncurated.

The chain uses TRBV7-8 and TRBJ1-1; the D gene is not confidently resolved. The clonotype comes from a man between 18 and 29 years old who had recovered from COVID-19. Sequencing was performed on PBMCs or T cells enriched from blood (not recorded which). The CDR3: CASSLGGSNTEAFF. In nucleotides, the sequence is TGTGCCAGCAGCTTAGGTGGCAGTAACACTGAAGCTTTCTTT.